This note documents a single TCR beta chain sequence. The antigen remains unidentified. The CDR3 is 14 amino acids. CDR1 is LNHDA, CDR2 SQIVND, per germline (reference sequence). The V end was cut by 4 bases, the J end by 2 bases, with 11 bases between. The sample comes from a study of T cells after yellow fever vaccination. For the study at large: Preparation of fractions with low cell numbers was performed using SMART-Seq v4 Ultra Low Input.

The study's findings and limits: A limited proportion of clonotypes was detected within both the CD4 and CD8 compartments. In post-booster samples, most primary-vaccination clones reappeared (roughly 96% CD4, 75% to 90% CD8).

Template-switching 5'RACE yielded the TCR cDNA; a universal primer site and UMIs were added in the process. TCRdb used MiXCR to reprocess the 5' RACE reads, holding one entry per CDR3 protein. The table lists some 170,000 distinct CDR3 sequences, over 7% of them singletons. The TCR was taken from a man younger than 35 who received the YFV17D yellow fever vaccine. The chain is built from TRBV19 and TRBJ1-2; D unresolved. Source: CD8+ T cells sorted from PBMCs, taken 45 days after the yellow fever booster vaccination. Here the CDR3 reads CASSTDHGNYGYTF. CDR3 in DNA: TGTGCCAGTAGTACCGACCACGGGAACTATGGCTACACCTTC.